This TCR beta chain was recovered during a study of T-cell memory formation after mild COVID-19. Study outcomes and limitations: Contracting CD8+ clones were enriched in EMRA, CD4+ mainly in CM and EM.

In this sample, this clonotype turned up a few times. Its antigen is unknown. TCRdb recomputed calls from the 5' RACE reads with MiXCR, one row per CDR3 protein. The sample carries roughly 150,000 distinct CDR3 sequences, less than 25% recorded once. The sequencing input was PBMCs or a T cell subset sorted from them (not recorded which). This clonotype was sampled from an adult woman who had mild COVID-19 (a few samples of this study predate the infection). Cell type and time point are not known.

The CDR3: CAISERESGNEQFF. As DNA, the CDR3 is TGTGCCATCAGTGAGAGGGAGTCGGGGAATGAGCAGTTCTTC. The rearrangement joins TRBV10-3 to TRBJ2-1; maybe TRBD2 (5 bases). Germline V gene sequence: CDR1 ENHRY, CDR2 SYGVKD. V was clipped by 2 bases and J by 7 bases, with 12 bases between them. The CDR3 has 14 amino acids.